The clone carrying this T cell receptor beta chain was detected only once. Its antigen is still unknown. An assay was performed, and its level was deep. The assay was immunoSEQ multiplex PCR, and TCRdb's table has in-frame clones only and misses some. The table includes more than 850,000 clones, around 82% detected once. Germline-derived CDR1 and CDR2 are MNHNY and SVGAGI (reference sequence). The ends were cut back, 8 bases at V and 0 bases at J, with 20 bases in the middle. This CDR3 region has 16 residues. The data were taken from a study of shared clonotypes between healthy human individuals. Study conclusions and caveats: Larger estimated richness was generally recorded for naive subsets relative to memory subsets.

The receptor's source is a man between 18 and 29 years old in good health. Some clones in this sample may be carry-over from other donors' samples. V is TRBV6-6 and J is TRBJ2-7, with D perhaps matching TRBD1 or TRBD2 (5 bases each). Sequenced: memory CD4+ T cells from PBMCs. Subset: CD45RA-negative fraction. The CDR3 region has the DNA TGTGCCAGCGCTCTTACGGGGCAGGCGAGCTCCTACGAGCAGTACTTC. It is translated as CASALTGQASSYEQYF.